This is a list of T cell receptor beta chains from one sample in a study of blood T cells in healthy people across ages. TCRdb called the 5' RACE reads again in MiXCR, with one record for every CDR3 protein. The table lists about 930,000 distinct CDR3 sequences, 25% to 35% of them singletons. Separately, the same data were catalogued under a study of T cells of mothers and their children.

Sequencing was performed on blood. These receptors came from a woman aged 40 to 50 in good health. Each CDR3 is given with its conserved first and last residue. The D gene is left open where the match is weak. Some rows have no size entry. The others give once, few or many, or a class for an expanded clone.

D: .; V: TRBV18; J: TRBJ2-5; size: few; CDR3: CASSPPLFQETQYF; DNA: TGTGCCAGCTCACCACCTTTGTTTCAAGAGACCCAGTACTTC
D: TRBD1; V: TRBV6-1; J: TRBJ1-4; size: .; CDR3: CASRHGTGATEKLFF; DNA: TGTGCCAGCAGACACGGGACAGGGGCTACGGAAAAACTGTTTTTT
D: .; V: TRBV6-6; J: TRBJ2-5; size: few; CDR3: CASSYSIRLTAKETQYF; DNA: TGTGCCAGCAGTTACTCGATTCGTTTAACAGCCAAAGAGACCCAGTACTTC
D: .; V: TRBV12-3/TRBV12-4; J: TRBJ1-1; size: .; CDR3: CASSLLTPKNTEAFF; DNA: TGTGCCAGCAGTTTATTAACACCTAAGAACACTGAAGCTTTCTTT
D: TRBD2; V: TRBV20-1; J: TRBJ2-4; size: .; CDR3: CSVSAGGGYNEQYF; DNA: TGCAGTGTTAGTGCGGGCGGGGGATACAATGAGCAGTACTTC
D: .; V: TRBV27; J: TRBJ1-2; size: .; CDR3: CASSPRSTFRGYTF; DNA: TGTGCCAGCAGTCCACGCTCCACCTTTAGAGGCTACACCTTC
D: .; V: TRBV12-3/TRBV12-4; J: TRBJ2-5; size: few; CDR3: CASSLTSGPETQYF; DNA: TGTGCCAGCAGCCTAACCTCGGGGCCGGAGACCCAGTACTTC
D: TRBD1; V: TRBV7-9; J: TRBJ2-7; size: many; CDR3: CASSPKQGSSSYEQYF; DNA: TGTGCCAGCAGCCCCAAACAGGGGTCCTCCTCCTACGAGCAGTACTTC
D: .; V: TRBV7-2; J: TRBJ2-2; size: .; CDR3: CASTAEGSGELFF; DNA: TGTGCCAGCACCGCCGAGGGGTCCGGGGAGCTGTTTTTT
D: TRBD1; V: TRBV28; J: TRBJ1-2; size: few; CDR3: CASSLVTGTGGGGTYYGYTF; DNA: TGTGCCAGCAGTTTAGTCACCGGGACAGGGGGCGGTGGAACCTACTATGGCTACACCTTC
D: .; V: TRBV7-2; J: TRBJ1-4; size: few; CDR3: CASSPRGGYLGEKLFF; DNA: TGTGCCAGCAGCCCAAGAGGGGGGTATCTCGGTGAAAAACTGTTTTTT
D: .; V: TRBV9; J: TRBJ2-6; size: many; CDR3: CASSPHGETSGANVLTF; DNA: TGTGCCAGCAGCCCCCACGGGGAGACCTCTGGGGCCAACGTCCTGACTTTC
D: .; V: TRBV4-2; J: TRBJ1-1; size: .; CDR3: CASSHGGENTEAFF; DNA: TGTGCCAGCAGCCATGGGGGGGAGAACACTGAAGCTTTCTTT
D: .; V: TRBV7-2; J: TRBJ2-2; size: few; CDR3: CASSLTYQRVLTTGELFF; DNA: TGTGCCAGCAGCCTGACCTACCAGCGGGTACTAACCACCGGGGAGCTGTTTTTT
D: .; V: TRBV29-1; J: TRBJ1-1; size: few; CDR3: CSAVDSGLNTEAFF; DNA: TGCAGCGCTGTCGACTCTGGCCTCAACACTGAAGCTTTCTTT
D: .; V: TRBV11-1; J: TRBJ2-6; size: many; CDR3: CASSLARGSGANVLTF; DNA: TGTGCCAGCAGCTTAGCCAGGGGCTCTGGGGCCAACGTCCTGACTTTC
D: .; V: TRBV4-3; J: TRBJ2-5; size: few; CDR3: CASSQDLARVGETQYF; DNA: TGCGCCAGCAGCCAAGATCTGGCACGGGTGGGGGAGACCCAGTACTTC
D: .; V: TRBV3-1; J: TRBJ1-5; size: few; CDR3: CASGWGDQPQHF; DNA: TGTGCCAGCGGTTGGGGGGATCAGCCCCAGCATTTT
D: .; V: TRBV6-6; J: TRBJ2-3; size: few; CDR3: CASSYSTGPVTDTQYF; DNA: TGTGCCAGCAGTTATTCCACAGGCCCTGTCACAGATACGCAGTATTTT
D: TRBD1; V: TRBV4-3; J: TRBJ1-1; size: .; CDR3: CASSQQGDRRFEAFF; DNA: TGCGCCAGCAGCCAACAGGGGGATCGCCGATTTGAAGCTTTCTTT
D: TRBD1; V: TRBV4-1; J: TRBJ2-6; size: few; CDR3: CASSRTGGQGANVRTF; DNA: TGCGCCAGCAGCCGAACAGGGGGGCAAGGGGCCAACGTCCGGACTTTC
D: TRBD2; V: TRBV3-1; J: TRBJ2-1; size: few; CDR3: CASSSRTSGVLNEQFF; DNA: TGTGCCAGCAGCTCTCGGACTAGCGGGGTCCTCAATGAGCAGTTCTTC
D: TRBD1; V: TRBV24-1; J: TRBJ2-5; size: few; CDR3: CATSGAGQGGWGRETQYF; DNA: TGTGCCACCAGTGGTGCGGGACAGGGTGGTTGGGGTCGGGAGACCCAGTACTTC
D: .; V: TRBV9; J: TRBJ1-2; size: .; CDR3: CASSVSMGYGYSF; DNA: TGTGCCAGCAGCGTATCGATGGGCTATGGCTACAGCTTC
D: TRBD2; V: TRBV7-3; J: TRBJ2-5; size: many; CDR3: CASSYQGLDQETQYF; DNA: TGTGCCAGCAGCTACCAAGGACTAGACCAAGAGACCCAGTACTTC
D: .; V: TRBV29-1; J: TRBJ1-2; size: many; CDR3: CSVGDGRGYTF; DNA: TGCAGCGTTGGGGACGGCCGTGGCTACACCTTC
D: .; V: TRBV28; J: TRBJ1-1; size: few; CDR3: CASSPRKGRANEAFF; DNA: TGTGCCAGCAGCCCTCGGAAGGGCAGGGCCAATGAAGCTTTCTTT
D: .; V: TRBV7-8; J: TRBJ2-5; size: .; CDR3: CASRKDRWGTQYF; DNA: TGTGCCAGCAGGAAGGACCGATGGGGGACCCAGTACTTC
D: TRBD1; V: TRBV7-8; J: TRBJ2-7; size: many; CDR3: CASSIPSDRVGLYEQYF; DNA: TGTGCCAGCAGCATCCCATCCGACAGGGTAGGGCTCTACGAGCAGTACTTC
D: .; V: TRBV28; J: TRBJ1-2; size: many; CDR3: CASSGKGGSGYTF; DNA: TGTGCCAGCAGTGGGAAAGGGGGGTCGGGCTACACCTTC
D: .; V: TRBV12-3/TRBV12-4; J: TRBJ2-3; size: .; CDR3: CASGTSTDTQYF; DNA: TGTGCCAGCGGTACTAGCACAGATACGCAGTATTTT
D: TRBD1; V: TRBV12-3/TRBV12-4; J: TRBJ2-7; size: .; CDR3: CASSPRQGAGSYEQYF; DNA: TGTGCCAGCAGTCCAAGACAGGGGGCGGGATCATACGAGCAGTACTTC